The clone carrying this T cell receptor beta chain was counted at least ten times. As yet, its antigen is unknown. Samples had at least 7 million PBMCs isolated from them. The sample comes from a study of blood T cells in healthy people across ages. The CDR3 spans 12 residues. The germline V gene has CDR1 LGHDT and CDR2 YNNKEL (reference sequence). V shed 4 bases and J shed 7 bases, with 8 bases lying between them. The second PCR ran about 6 to 12 cycles with a sample-barcoded 5' primer and J-beta primers. TCRdb called the 5' RACE reads again in MiXCR, with one record for every CDR3 protein. The sample shows 550,000 to 750,000 distinct CDR3 sequences, 21% of them seen only once. Overall study results and limits: Diversity was higher, and naive CD4+ cells more numerous, in long-lived donors than in aged donors. The study lacked donor CMV status, which possibly confounded expanded clonotype changes.

The sequenced material came from blood. The rearrangement uses TRBV3-1 and TRBJ2-1; no clear D. The origin of this receptor is a man between 65 and 80 years old in good health. CDR3 in DNA: TGTGCCAGCAGCCCTACCAGGAATGAGCAGTTCTTC. It yields the protein CASSPTRNEQFF.